What follows are 9 T cell receptor beta chains derived from one specimen sequenced in a study of CXCR3-negative and CXCR3-positive naive CD8 T cells. Study-wide results and limits: Hydrophobicity was higher for TRB CDR3s found in CXCR3-positive naive cells than in CXCR3-negative naive cells.

No cognate antigen is known for these TCRs. Carrying UMI labels, the TRB cDNA libraries were prepared through 5' RACE. TCRdb re-called the 5' RACE reads; every CDR3 protein appears as one record, without DNA. The table counts some 120,000 distinct CDR3 sequences; just over 0.35% lies in the top ten. Input material: naive CXCR3+ CD8+ T cells from blood. The subset denotes: CD45RO-CCR7+CD27+CD95- naive CD8+ T cells expressing CXCR3 (TNR3+). The receptors were sampled from a human donor in good health. Some clones in this sample may be carry-over from other donors' samples.

The chain recombines TRBV29-1 with TRBJ2-1; TCRdb's assignment of TRBD2 cannot be checked, as there is no DNA. CDR1 is SQVTM, CDR2 ANQGSEA, per germline. This CDR3 has 14 amino acids. CDR3 protein: CSVIAGAHYNEQFF.

The V call is TRBV19, the J call TRBJ2-7; the TCRdb D gene call, TRBD1, has no DNA to confirm it. This CDR3 region has 15 residues. Germline assignment: CDR1 LNHDA and CDR2 SQIVND (reference sequence). The CDR3 sequence: CASSPGGGTSYEQYF.

CDR3 sequence: CASSYIAGMWFF. This chain connects TRBV28 to TRBJ2-1; as DNA is missing, the TRBD2 call by TCRdb cannot be tested. In germline, CDR1 is MDHEN, CDR2 SYDVKM. The CDR3 is made up of 12 amino acids.

The J gene is TRBJ2-5, the V gene TRBV28; TCRdb picks TRBD2, but there is no DNA to check that call. The CDR3 length is 14 residues. Germline loops: CDR1 MDHEN, CDR2 SYDVKM. CDR3 in amino acids: CASSSGPRAETQYF.

The rearrangement links TRBV11-3 to TRBJ2-3. The CDR3 runs 14 residues. Germline CDR1 is SGHNT and CDR2 is YENEEA. The CDR3 sequence is CASSTRLAPDTQYF.

This sequence joins TRBV28 and TRBJ2-1; lacking DNA, the TRBD2 call made by TCRdb goes unchecked. This CDR3 contains 14 residues. Germline V gene sequence: CDR1 MDHEN, CDR2 SYDVKM. The CDR3 reads CASSPPGVSREQFF.

This CDR3 is CSVGGQSEAFF. The chain uses TRBV29-1 and TRBJ1-1; as DNA is missing, the TRBD1 call by TCRdb cannot be tested. Germline V gives CDR1 SQVTM, CDR2 ANQGSEA. This CDR3 is 11 amino acids long.

This chain links TRBV28 with TRBJ1-3; TCRdb lists TRBD1, though no DNA is available to test this call. The CDR3 consists of 16 residues. Germline-derived CDR1 and CDR2 are MDHEN and SYDVKM. This CDR3 reads CASSPGGAPQGNTIYF.

The rearrangement joins TRBV2 to TRBJ2-7; the D gene TCRdb calls, TRBD2, cannot be checked with no DNA. Germline lookup yields CDR1 SNHLY and CDR2 FYNNEI. The CDR3 is 14 amino acids. The CDR3 protein is CASSPAGVSYEQYF.